The rows below give T cell receptor beta chains drawn from one sample of a study of vaccination and CD4 T cells after COVID-19. Their recognized antigens are unknown. One entry per CDR3 protein, called by TCRdb with MiXCR from the PCR reads. The sample carries under 30,000 distinct CDR3 sequences, under 55% recorded once. The input for sequencing was CD4+ T cells from blood, cultured in vitro, taken about 7 months after SARS-CoV-2 vaccination. These receptors were obtained from a human donor who had recovered from COVID-19. Each CDR3 is given with its conserved first and last residue. The order of the fields is D gene, V gene, J gene, clone size, CDR3 length, CDR3 DNA, CDR3 protein. The D gene is left open where the match is weak. A row's size may be missing; if present it is once, few, many or a size class.

>TRBD1|TRBV5-1|TRBJ2-7|NA|14
TGCGCCAGCAGCATCACAGGGGGCTCGGGAGAGCAGTACTTC
CASSITGGSGEQYF
>NA|TRBV6-1|TRBJ1-1|few|14
TGTGCCAGCAGTGAAGTTGGGGTGGAAGGGGAAGCTTTCTTT
CASSEVGVEGEAFF
>NA|TRBV28|TRBJ2-1|few|14
TGTGCCAGCGCAATACTAGAATCCTACAATGAGCAGTTCTTC
CASAILESYNEQFF
>NA|TRBV28|TRBJ1-1|NA|13
TGTGCCAGCAGTGCCAGGGTGAACACTGAAGCTTTCTTT
CASSARVNTEAFF
>NA|TRBV20-1|TRBJ1-2|NA|17
TGCAGTGCTCATCCGGGCGGGGGTGGAGGGGTAATCTATGGCTACACCTTC
CSAHPGGGGGVIYGYTF
>TRBD2|TRBV20-1|TRBJ2-1|few|16
TGCAGTGCTAGCGGAACAGCGGGAGCGTCCTACAATGAGCAGTTCTTC
CSASGTAGASYNEQFF
>NA|TRBV6-1|TRBJ2-7|NA|16
TGTGCCAGCAGCGCGGCTGGGGGCGGGAGTTACAATGAGCAGTACTTC
CASSAAGGGSYNEQYF
>NA|TRBV7-3|TRBJ2-1|few|13
TGTGCCAGCAGCCCCCGTGGGGCGGGTGAGCAGTTCTTC
CASSPRGAGEQFF
>NA|TRBV19|TRBJ1-5|few|14
TGTGCCAGTAGTATTTCGAGTCTCCCCCAGCCCCAGCATTTT
CASSISSLPQPQHF
>NA|TRBV27|TRBJ1-2|NA|14
TGTGCCAGCGGGTACCCCCCAGGGAACTATGGCTACACCTTC
CASGYPPGNYGYTF
>TRBD2|TRBV7-2|TRBJ2-2|NA|17
TGTGCCAGCAGCTTATACCCCGGGACTAGCCTGGGCGGGGAGCTGTTTTTT
CASSLYPGTSLGGELFF
>NA|TRBV6-2/TRBV6-3|TRBJ2-7|NA|15
TGTGCCAGCAGTTACTCGTTCGGGAGCCTGCACGAGCAGTACTTC
CASSYSFGSLHEQYF